One sample yielded the 27 T cell receptor beta chains listed below, sequenced in a study of blood T cell repertoires in COVID-19. Only in-frame clones appear in the TCRdb table, and some are missing; sequencing was by immunoSEQ multiplex PCR. This table holds over 200,000 clones, about 85% found once. Sequenced input: PBMCs or T cells enriched from blood (not recorded which). The origin of the receptors is a man aged 25-45 years who had recovered from COVID-19.

This sequence joins TRBV5-1 and TRBJ2-3, with 7 positions matching TRBD1. CDR1 SGHRS and CDR2 YFSETQ come from the germline V gene. V shed 9 bases and J 2 bases; nucleotides not matched to a gene: 6. The CDR3 totals 13 residues. The CDR3: CATTGQNTDTQYF. CDR3 sequence (DNA): TGCGCCACCACGGGACAGAACACAGATACGCAGTATTTT.

The rearrangement joins TRBV10-2 to TRBJ1-1; D is unresolved. In germline, CDR1 is WSHSY, CDR2 SAAADI. The CDR3 loop spans 11 amino acids. V was shortened by 8 bases and J by 4 bases, with 8 bases between the two germline ends. This chain's CDR3 is CASGRGTEAFF. CDR3 DNA: TGCGCCAGCGGAAGAGGCACTGAAGCTTTCTTT.

This chain uses TRBV5-1 with TRBJ2-1; 8 bases align to TRBD2. Per germline, CDR1 SGHRS and CDR2 YFSETQ. This CDR3 is 17 amino acids long. The V and J ends lost 1 base and 2 bases, in that order; junction bases with no gene match: 8. CDR3 sequence (DNA): TGCGCCAGCAGCTTGTTCGTGCGGGGGGCTACCTACAATGAGCAGTTCTTC. Its protein is CASSLFVRGATYNEQFF.

V and J are TRBV5-6 and TRBJ1-1; TRBD1 matches at 9 bases. Germline values: CDR1 SGHDT, CDR2 YYEEEE. Unmatched junction bases numbered 3, after V lost 1 base and J lost 5 bases. This CDR3 is built from 14 residues. This CDR3 is CASSLTGGMTEAFF. Written as DNA, the CDR3 is TGTGCCAGCAGCTTGACAGGGGGCATGACTGAAGCTTTCTTT.

The J gene is TRBJ2-7, the V gene TRBV18, with TRBD2 identical over 7 bases. With V trimmed by 0 bases and J by 0 bases, 2 bases remained unmatched. This CDR3 has 15 amino acids. Germline CDR1 and CDR2: KGHSH and LQKENI. The CDR3 protein is CASSPPPGGSYEQYF. CDR3 bases: TGTGCCAGCTCACCACCTCCGGGGGGCTCCTACGAGCAGTACTTC.

This rearrangement joins TRBV27 to TRBJ1-2; D is undetermined. The germline V gene has CDR1 MNHEY and CDR2 SMNVEV (reference sequence). There are 13 residues in the CDR3. The V end lost 5 bases, the J end lost 2 bases, and 9 bases lay between the germline ends. CDR3 in DNA: TGTGCCAGCAGTCCTGGAGGGAACTATGGCTACACCTTC. Translated, it gives CASSPGGNYGYTF.

The V call is TRBV19, the J call TRBJ2-2; TRBD2 matches at 7 bases. Losses at the gene ends were 1 base for V and 5 bases for J; bases not matched to a gene: 10. CDR3 length: 17 amino acids. CDR1 and CDR2 (germline): LNHDA, SQIVND (reference sequence). CDR3 residues: CASSIVFGGSGTGELFF. The CDR3 DNA is TGTGCCAGTAGTATAGTGTTTGGCGGGAGTGGAACCGGGGAGCTGTTTTTT.

This chain uses TRBV2 with TRBJ1-2, with D possibly matching TRBD1 (6 bases). Germline assignment: CDR1 SNHLY and CDR2 FYNNEI. V lost 4 bases and J 0 bases, leaving 15 bases between the germline ends. The CDR3 contains 16 residues. The CDR3, as DNA: TGTGCCAGCAGTGTACGTCGGCAGGGGTCTAACTATGGCTACACCTTC. As protein: CASSVRRQGSNYGYTF.

V gene TRBV2 combines with J gene TRBJ2-5; 8 bases agree with TRBD2. CDR3 size: 14 residues. V was pared by 8 bases and J by 4 bases, with 9 bases of the junction left unmatched. The germline V gene encodes CDR1 SNHLY and CDR2 FYNNEI. The CDR3 here is CASGGLDPPETQYF. The CDR3 region has the DNA TGTGCCAGCGGGGGACTAGACCCCCCAGAGACCCAGTACTTC.

The sample holds a few counts of this clone. The chain employs TRBV29-1 and TRBJ2-3, with 11 bases fitting TRBD2. Germline values: CDR1 SQVTM, CDR2 ANQGSEA. After removal of 4 bases from V and 5 bases from J, the junction contained 5 bases not matched to a gene. This CDR3 has 14 amino acids. The CDR3 nucleotides read TGCAGCGTTGTGACTAGCGGGATGGTAGATACGCAGTATTTT. Protein product: CSVVTSGMVDTQYF.

The chain uses TRBV30 and TRBJ2-7; D call uncertain. V was clipped by 2 bases and J by 2 bases, with 7 bases between them. The CDR3 length is 12 residues. Germline V gene lookup returns CDR1 GTSNPN and CDR2 SVGIG (reference sequence). The CDR3 DNA follows: TGTGCCTGGAGTACACAGACCTACGAGCAGTACTTC. Encoded protein: CAWSTQTYEQYF. Variable domain in full (rest from reference TRBV30 and TRBJ2-7): SQTIHQWPATLVQPVGSPLSLECTVEGTSNPNLYWYRQAAGRGLQLLFYSVGIGQISSEVPQNLSASRPQDRQFILSSKKLLLSDSGFYLCAWSTQTYEQYFGPGTRLTVT.

CDR3 in amino acids: CASSPMLQGKTTNEKLFF. The CDR3 region has the DNA TGTGCCAGCTCCCCTATGTTACAGGGGAAAACAACTAATGAAAAACTGTTTTTT. The chain recombines TRBV18 with TRBJ1-4, with 7 bases aligning to TRBD1. The germline V gene has CDR1 KGHSH and CDR2 LQKENI. The CDR3 spans 18 residues. Trimming at V came to 6 bases and at J to 0 bases, leaving 13 bases not matched to a gene.

V is TRBV7-2 and J is TRBJ1-1; 8 nucleotides align to TRBD1. V gave up 5 bases and J gave up 9 bases; unmatched junction bases: 11. The CDR3 has 14 residues. Per germline, CDR1 SGHTA and CDR2 FQGNSA. The CDR3 coding sequence is TGTGCCAGCAGCCCCGAGGACAGGGTCGAGAAAGCTTTCTTT. Translation: CASSPEDRVEKAFF.

The chain is built from TRBV2 and TRBJ1-5; D gene unclear. The CDR3 extends over 14 amino acids. Looked up from germline, CDR1 is SNHLY and CDR2 is FYNNEI. With 4 bases removed from V and 1 base from J, the gap between germline ends came to 8 bases. The CDR3 DNA reads as TGTGCCAGCAGTGGAGGAACAAGCAATCAGCCCCAGCATTTT. Residues: CASSGGTSNQPQHF.

The chain recombines TRBV6-1 with TRBJ1-5, with D uncertain. Germline values: CDR1 MNHNS, CDR2 SASEGT. V was pared by 3 bases and J by 1 base, with 7 bases between. The CDR3 extends over 14 amino acids. The CDR3 nucleotides are TGTGCCAGCAGTGACGGCGGAAGCAATCAGCCCCAGCATTTT. Translating gives CASSDGGSNQPQHF.

The J gene is TRBJ1-5, the V gene TRBV7-2; D perhaps matches TRBD1 (5 bases). CDR1 is SGHTA, CDR2 FQGNSA, per germline. There are 16 residues in the CDR3. Trimming cost V 3 bases and J 4 bases, with 16 bases left between them. Written as DNA, the CDR3 is TGTGCCAGCAGCTTTGGTGACAGCTGGGGTAATCAGCCCCAGCATTTT. This gives the protein CASSFGDSWGNQPQHF.

The chain employs TRBV7-8 and TRBJ2-3, with 8 nucleotides matching TRBD2. With 3 bases clipped from V and 1 base from J, the junction kept 0 bases outside the gene matches. Germline CDR1 is SGHVS and CDR2 is FQNEAQ. This CDR3 is built from 14 residues. The CDR3 sequence: CASSFGGGTDTQYF. The CDR3 DNA reads TGTGCCAGCAGCTTCGGGGGGGGCACAGATACGCAGTATTTT.

V and J are TRBV5-1 and TRBJ1-1; D gene uncertain. The length of the CDR3 is 15 residues. V was pared by 4 bases and J by 0 bases, with 13 bases between. Germline V gene sequence: CDR1 SGHRS, CDR2 YFSETQ. CDR3 residues: CASSLREGLNTEAFF. DNA for the CDR3: TGCGCCAGCAGCCTTCGGGAGGGTCTGAACACTGAAGCTTTCTTT.

The rearrangement links TRBV19 to TRBJ1-1, with D unclear. Per the germline V gene, CDR1 is LNHDA and CDR2 is SQIVND (reference sequence). The CDR3 totals 15 residues. The ends were cut back, 2 bases at V and 1 base at J, with 11 bases in the middle. As DNA, the CDR3 is TGTGCCAGTAGTATACTGGCGACAACGAACACTGAAGCTTTCTTT. It yields the protein CASSILATTNTEAFF.

V is TRBV7-9 and J is TRBJ1-2, with TRBD1 matching over 7 bases. V lost 5 bases, J lost 3 bases, and 6 bases stayed unmatched. The CDR3 contains 14 residues. Germline V gene sequence: CDR1 SEHNR, CDR2 FQNEAQ (reference sequence). This chain's CDR3 is CASSQQGLDYGYTF. For the CDR3, the DNA is TGTGCCAGCAGCCAACAGGGGCTGGACTATGGCTACACCTTC.

V and J are TRBV5-1 and TRBJ2-7; D not certain. The CDR3 covers 13 residues. The germline V gene has CDR1 SGHRS and CDR2 YFSETQ. The V end lost 4 bases, the J end lost 7 bases, and 15 bases lay between the germline ends. The CDR3 region is CASSGVLKGEQYF. The CDR3, as DNA: TGCGCCAGCAGCGGAGTTCTGAAAGGAGAGCAGTACTTC.

The chain carries TRBV18 and TRBJ2-2, with a possible D match to TRBD2 (6 bases). From germline, CDR1 is KGHSH and CDR2 LQKENI. The V end was cut by 3 bases, the J end by 2 bases, with 10 bases between. There are 15 residues in the CDR3. Here the CDR3 reads CASSPEGSNTGELFF. For the CDR3, the DNA is TGTGCCAGCTCACCGGAGGGCTCAAACACCGGGGAGCTGTTTTTT.

This chain joins TRBV27 and TRBJ1-5; 8 nucleotides line up with TRBD1. Germline trimming cut 9 bases from V and 0 bases from J; bases unmatched to any gene: 13. This CDR3 contains 17 residues. Germline V gene data show CDR1 as MNHEY and CDR2 as SMNVEV (reference sequence). The CDR3 loop is CARTMGQDPHSNQPQHF. The DNA of the CDR3 is TGTGCCAGAACGATGGGACAGGACCCACATAGCAATCAGCCCCAGCATTTT.

V is TRBV27 and J is TRBJ1-1; no definite D call. This CDR3 is 11 amino acids long. Germline-derived CDR1 and CDR2 are MNHEY and SMNVEV (reference sequence). V lost 6 bases to trimming and J lost 2 bases, with 4 bases between them. The CDR3, as DNA: TGTGCCAGCAGAATAAACACTGAAGCTTTCTTT. Protein product: CASRINTEAFF.

The chain carries TRBV28 and TRBJ2-7; 7 bases are shared with TRBD2. Trimming removed 3 bases from V and 0 bases from J; junction bases left unmatched: 8. Germline CDR1 reads MDHEN; CDR2 reads SYDVKM. This CDR3 has 16 amino acids. CDR3 protein: CASSFVAASGSYEQYF. The DNA for the CDR3 is TGTGCCAGCAGTTTTGTGGCGGCTAGCGGCTCCTACGAGCAGTACTTC.

The chain has TRBV19 and TRBJ2-2; 10 bases line up with TRBD2. V was pared by 10 bases and J by 4 bases, with 6 bases of the junction left unmatched. The CDR3 has 14 residues. Per the germline V gene, CDR1 is LNHDA and CDR2 is SQIVND (reference sequence). The CDR3 spells CATRTSGATGELFF. For the CDR3, the DNA is TGTGCCACAAGGACTAGCGGAGCCACCGGGGAGCTGTTTTTT.

The CDR3 DNA sequence: TGCAGCGTTGCCTCGGGAGCCTCCTCCTACAATGAGCAGTTCTTC. Translation: CSVASGASSYNEQFF. V is TRBV29-1 and J is TRBJ2-1; D is perhaps TRBD2 (6 bases). CDR1 SQVTM and CDR2 ANQGSEA come from the germline V gene. The CDR3 is 15 amino acids. The V end lost 4 bases, the J end lost 0 bases, and 13 bases lay between the germline ends.